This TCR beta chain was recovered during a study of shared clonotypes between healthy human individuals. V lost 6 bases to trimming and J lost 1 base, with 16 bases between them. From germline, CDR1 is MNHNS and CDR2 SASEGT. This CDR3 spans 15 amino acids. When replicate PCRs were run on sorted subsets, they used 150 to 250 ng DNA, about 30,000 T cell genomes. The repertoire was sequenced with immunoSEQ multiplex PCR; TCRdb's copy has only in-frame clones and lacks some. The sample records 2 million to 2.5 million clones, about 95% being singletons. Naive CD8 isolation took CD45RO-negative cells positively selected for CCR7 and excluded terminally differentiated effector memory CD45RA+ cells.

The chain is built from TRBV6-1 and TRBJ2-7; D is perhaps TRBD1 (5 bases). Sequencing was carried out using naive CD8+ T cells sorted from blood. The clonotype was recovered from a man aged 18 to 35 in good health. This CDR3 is CASSLSRVGSYEQYF. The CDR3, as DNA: TGTGCCAGCAGCCTCAGCAGGGTGGGATCCTACGAGCAGTACTTC.